This TCR beta chain originates from a study of Graves' ophthalmopathy and Graves' hyperthyroidism. Presentation of ophthalmopathy in the donors involved moderate-to-severe activity, CAS ≥3, NOSPECS ≥4 and a duration under 3 months. PBMCs were isolated by Ficoll-Paque density gradient centrifugation, using 8 to 10 ml of fresh peripheral blood as the starting material. The CDR3 runs to 16 residues. V was clipped by 2 bases and J by 3 bases, with 14 bases between them. Per the germline V gene, CDR1 is MDHEN and CDR2 is SYDVKM. This clonotype was detected ten times or more. For repertoire sequencing, the TCR beta CDR3 regions were amplified from RNA transcripts. An initial RT-PCR round employing HTBI primers preceded a second-round multiplex PCR. TCRdb re-analysed the multiplex PCR reads in MiXCR, keeping a single row per CDR3 protein. The sample has about 340,000 distinct CDR3 sequences; around a sixth are singletons.

Sequencing was carried out using peripheral blood. The rearrangement joins TRBV28 to TRBJ1-5; possibly TRBD1 for D (6 bases). The TCR was taken from an adult man with Graves' ophthalmopathy. The CDR3 sequence is CASSLPGGPPNQPQHF. CDR3 sequence (DNA): TGTGCCAGCAGTTTACCTGGGGGCCCCCCCAATCAGCCCCAGCATTTT.